This T cell receptor beta chain was identified in a study of T cell changes during pregnancy in multiple sclerosis. The CDR3 loop spans 14 amino acids. V shed 1 base and J shed 3 bases, with 9 bases lying between them. Per the germline V gene, CDR1 is LGHNA and CDR2 is YNFKEQ. This clone was observed a few times. Sequencing was performed with immunoSEQ multiplex PCR; in TCRdb, only in-frame clones are kept and a portion is missing. The data show roughly 120,000 clones, about 93% seen once. Sequences were derived from peripheral blood, sampled before pregnancy. The receptor comes from a female donor with multiple sclerosis, enrolled in a pregnancy study. V gene TRBV4-2 combines with J gene TRBJ1-2, with D perhaps TRBD1 (5 bases). CDR3 residues: CASSQGGGDYGYTF. DNA for the CDR3: TGTGCCAGCAGCCAAGGCGGGGGAGACTATGGCTACACCTTC.